These 20 T cell receptor beta chains originate from one sample sequenced in a study of CD8+ T cells in alopecia areata. Extracted from the samples, RNA was reverse transcribed into cDNA to serve as the sequencing template. Repertoires were generated with immunoSEQ multiplex PCR, while TCRdb's copy carries only in-frame clones and drops some. The sample records 150,000 to 200,000 clones, less than 70% being singletons. As to treatment: oral pan-JAK inhibitor, 5-10 mg twice daily. Sequencing was performed on CD4+ T cells sorted from blood, taken at week 24, from a patient treated with tofacitinib. Receptors originate from a human donor with alopecia areata.

The rearrangement links TRBV30 to TRBJ2-5; D unclear. Germline V lookup: CDR1 GTSNPN, CDR2 SVGIG (reference sequence). The length of the CDR3 is 11 residues. The V end lost 1 base, the J end lost 9 bases, and 9 bases lay between the germline ends. CDR3 sequence reads: CAWSAALAQYF. The CDR3 DNA is TGTGCCTGGAGTGCGGCCCTGGCCCAGTACTTC.

A word on this clone: At one end, the junction sequence differs from germline, possibly due to a read error. This sequence joins TRBV30 and TRBJ2-2; 9 nucleotides align to TRBD2. Per the germline V gene, CDR1 is GTSNPN and CDR2 is SVGIG (reference sequence). CDR3 length equals 15 residues. CDR3 amino acids: CAWTIAGAVTGEPFF. The CDR3 region has the DNA TGTGCCTGGACAATAGCGGGGGCCGTCACCGGGGAGCCGTTTTTT. The full variable domain, rest sourced from reference TRBV30 and TRBJ2-2, is SQTIHQWPATLVQPVGSPLSLECTVEGTSNPNLYWYRQAAGRGLQLLFYSVGIGQISSEVPQNLSASRPQDRQFILSSKKLLLSDSGFYLCAWTIAGAVTGEPFFGEGSRLTVL.

This clone was seen just once. The chain couples TRBV30 to TRBJ2-3; D ambiguous. The CDR3 spans 13 residues. Trimming removed 4 bases from V and 2 bases from J, with 10 bases in between. CDR1 and CDR2 (germline): GTSNPN, SVGIG (reference sequence). CDR3 sequence reads: CAWNVVSTDTQYF. In DNA form, the CDR3 reads TGTGCCTGGAACGTCGTCTCCACAGATACGCAGTATTTT.

This clone appeared once. Additional DNA sequences in this sample encode the identical CDR3. V and J are TRBV7-9 and TRBJ1-1, with 7 bases that match TRBD1. Germline loops: CDR1 SEHNR, CDR2 FQNEAQ (reference sequence). The CDR3 runs 13 residues. Trimming cost V 6 bases and J 5 bases; bases outside gene matches: 6. CDR3 nucleotides: TGTGCCAGCAGTTCCACAGGGGTGACTGAAGCTTTCTTT. Its translation is CASSSTGVTEAFF.

V is TRBV7-2 and J is TRBJ2-1; 9 nucleotides align to TRBD2. From germline, CDR1 is SGHTA and CDR2 FQGNSA. The CDR3 totals 16 residues. With V trimmed by 1 base and J by 9 bases, 10 bases remained unmatched. CDR3 DNA: TGTGCCAGCAGCTTAGGGGGACTAGCCCGGACCGGTGAGCAGTTCTTC. It codes for CASSLGGLARTGEQFF.

The chain combines TRBV1 with TRBJ1-1. TRBV1 constitutes a pseudogene. The CDR3 loop spans 11 amino acids. The CDR3 DNA follows: TGCACCAGCAGCCAAAGATTGAAAGCTTTCTTT. Protein product: CTSSQRLKAFF.

The rearrangement uses TRBV30 and TRBJ1-1, with D hard to call. The CDR3 length is 12 residues. Looked up from germline, CDR1 is GTSNPN and CDR2 is SVGIG (reference sequence). The V gene lost 4 bases and the J gene lost 0 bases, with 6 bases spanning the gap. CDR3 DNA sequence: TGTGCCTGGACCGTCATGAACACTGAAGCTTTCTTT. Translated: CAWTVMNTEAFF.

The V gene is TRBV6-6, the J gene TRBJ2-3; D may correspond to TRBD1 or TRBD2 (5 bases each). The V gene lost 2 bases and the J gene lost 9 bases, with 12 bases spanning the gap. This CDR3 spans 13 amino acids. Germline CDR1 reads MNHNY; CDR2 reads SVGAGI (reference sequence). Written as DNA, the CDR3 is TGTGCCAGCAGTTACGAGGGGTTGGGGACGCAGTATTTT. Translation: CASSYEGLGTQYF.

This rearrangement joins TRBV9 to TRBJ2-1; 12 bases are a match to TRBD2. J lost 9 bases, V lost 0 bases, and 7 bases had no gene match. Germline CDR1 and CDR2: SGDLS and YYNGEE. There are 16 residues in the CDR3. In DNA form, the CDR3 reads TGTGCCAGCAGCGTAGTGACTAGCGGGGGACCGGGTGAGCAGTTCTTC. Translation gives CASSVVTSGGPGEQFF.

V and J are TRBV25-1 and TRBJ2-7; TRBD1 matches 7 bases. This CDR3 has 14 residues. CDR1 MGHDK and CDR2 SYGVNS come from the germline V gene. The junction had 5 bases not matched to a gene; V was cut back by 3 bases and J by 3 bases. CDR3 amino acids: CASSDSAGGYEQYF. CDR3 coding DNA: TGTGCCAGCAGTGATTCAGCAGGGGGCTACGAGCAGTACTTC.

This clone has only a few counts. The gene calls are TRBV7-8 and TRBJ2-1; D is uncertain. The CDR3 length is 13 residues. V was cut by 4 bases and J by 5 bases, with 9 bases left in between. CDR1 SGHVS and CDR2 FQNEAQ come from the germline V gene. In DNA, the CDR3 is TGTGCCAGCAGCTACTATATGAACAATGAGCAGTTCTTC. It yields the protein CASSYYMNNEQFF.

The chain uses TRBV12-5 and TRBJ2-6, with no clear D. This CDR3 has 15 amino acids. CDR1 LGHNT and CDR2 FRNRAP come from the germline V gene. The V end was cut by 1 base, the J end by 4 bases, with 8 bases between. In nucleotides, the CDR3 is TGTGCTAGTGGTTTGGAGGGATCCGGGGCCAACGTCCTGACTTTC. It yields the protein CASGLEGSGANVLTF.

This rearrangement joins TRBV15 to TRBJ2-3; TRBD2 matches at 11 bases. From germline, CDR1 is LNHNV and CDR2 YYDKDF (reference sequence). The CDR3 length is 16 residues. The V gene end was trimmed by 1 base and the J gene end by 4 bases; junction bases not matched to a gene: 4. The CDR3 DNA reads as TGTGCCACCAGCAGAGGGGAACTAGCGGGGGCAGATACGCAGTATTTT. Protein product: CATSRGELAGADTQYF.

This chain uses TRBV6-1 with TRBJ1-2, with TRBD1 matching over 9 bases. There are 16 residues in the CDR3. Trimming at V came to 2 bases and at J to 1 base, leaving 5 bases not matched to a gene. Germline assignment: CDR1 MNHNS and CDR2 SASEGT. The CDR3 loop is CASSELQGAGNYGYTF. As DNA, the CDR3 is TGTGCCAGCAGTGAACTACAGGGGGCGGGTAACTATGGCTACACCTTC.

This chain connects TRBV20-1 to TRBJ2-3; D unclear. The CDR3 runs to 11 residues. V was pared by 6 bases and J by 6 bases, with 10 bases between. In germline, CDR1 is DFQATT, CDR2 SNEGSKA (reference sequence). CDR3 nucleotide sequence: TGCAGTGCCACGCCTGGGGATACGCAGTATTTT. Its protein product is CSATPGDTQYF.

This clone was detected only once. The chain employs TRBV10-3 and TRBJ1-2; 10 bases align to TRBD1. The CDR3 is 16 residues long. Germline V gene sequence: CDR1 ENHRY, CDR2 SYGVKD. V was clipped by 7 bases and J by 4 bases; unmatched bases: 12. The DNA of the CDR3 is TGTGCCATCAAGCCCGGGACAGGGGATTTAGGCTATGGCTACACCTTC. It encodes CAIKPGTGDLGYGYTF.

This clone was seen only a few times. CDR3 amino acids: CASSFRDREGYTF. The CDR3 nucleotides are TGTGCCAGCAGTTTTCGGGACAGGGAAGGCTACACCTTC. The rearrangement links TRBV27 to TRBJ1-2, with 9 bases matching TRBD1. The CDR3 consists of 13 residues. V shed 3 bases and J 8 bases; nucleotides not matched to a gene: 4. From germline, CDR1 is MNHEY and CDR2 SMNVEV (reference sequence).

V and J are TRBV5-1 and TRBJ1-1; 9 nucleotides match TRBD1. From germline, CDR1 is SGHRS and CDR2 YFSETQ. Unmatched junction bases numbered 6, after V lost 5 bases and J lost 4 bases. The CDR3 totals 14 residues. The CDR3 DNA reads as TGCGCCAGCAGGACCGGGACAGGGAGCACTGAAGCTTTCTTT. This gives the protein CASRTGTGSTEAFF. Together with reference TRBV5-1 and TRBJ1-1, the CDR3 gives the full variable domain: KAGVTQTPRYLIKTRGQQVTLSCSPISGHRSVSWYQQTPGQGLQFLFEYFSETQRNKGNFPGRFSGRQFSNSRSEMNVSTLELGDSALYLCASRTGTGSTEAFFGQGTRLTVV.

This clone is a singleton in its sample. The chain has TRBV14 and TRBJ2-7, with D tentatively TRBD1 (6 bases). CDR3 size: 14 residues. V was pared by 0 bases and J by 3 bases, with 9 bases between. Germline CDR1 reads SGHDN; CDR2 reads FVKESK. The CDR3 here is CASSQETGYYEQYF. CDR3 DNA: TGTGCCAGCAGCCAAGAGACAGGATACTACGAGCAGTACTTC.

This chain links TRBV7-9 with TRBJ2-1; 8 bases are shared with TRBD2. Trimming at V came to 3 bases and at J to 8 bases, leaving 12 bases not matched to a gene. The germline V gene has CDR1 SEHNR and CDR2 FQNEAQ (reference sequence). The CDR3 runs to 16 residues. In DNA form, the CDR3 reads TGTGCCAGCAGCTTCTCCGTCTACGGGGGGGCCCATGAGCAGTTCTTC. Translating it yields CASSFSVYGGAHEQFF.